This entry describes one TCR beta chain. The antigen remains undetermined. Using CD45RO/CCR7/CD25/CD127/CD95/CD27, CD4+ naive, central memory, regulatory and stem cell-like memory cells were sorted. These data come from a study of beta chain features in type 1 diabetes. Across the whole study: The study found patients and healthy donors alike in age, gender and cell yields.

Points from the study as a whole: People with Type 1 diabetes carried modestly yet significantly shorter TCRB CDR3s in all four CD4+ subsets.

Of the isolated RNA, all was reverse transcribed, and so the sequenced material was expressed TCRB transcripts. TCRdb keeps only in-frame clones here, not all; method: immunoSEQ multiplex PCR. The sample records a few hundred thousand clones, over 14% being singletons. CDR3 size: 13 residues. Germline CDR1 is MDHEN and CDR2 is SYDVKM. Trimming pared 1 base from V and 2 bases from J, leaving 5 bases between. This sequence joins TRBV28 and TRBJ1-1; D uncertain. What was sequenced was naive CD4+ T cells from blood. This TCR was sampled from a man younger than 35 with type 1 diabetes. In nucleotides, the CDR3 is TGTGCCAGCAGTTTATCGTTTAACACTGAAGCTTTCTTT. It translates to CASSLSFNTEAFF.